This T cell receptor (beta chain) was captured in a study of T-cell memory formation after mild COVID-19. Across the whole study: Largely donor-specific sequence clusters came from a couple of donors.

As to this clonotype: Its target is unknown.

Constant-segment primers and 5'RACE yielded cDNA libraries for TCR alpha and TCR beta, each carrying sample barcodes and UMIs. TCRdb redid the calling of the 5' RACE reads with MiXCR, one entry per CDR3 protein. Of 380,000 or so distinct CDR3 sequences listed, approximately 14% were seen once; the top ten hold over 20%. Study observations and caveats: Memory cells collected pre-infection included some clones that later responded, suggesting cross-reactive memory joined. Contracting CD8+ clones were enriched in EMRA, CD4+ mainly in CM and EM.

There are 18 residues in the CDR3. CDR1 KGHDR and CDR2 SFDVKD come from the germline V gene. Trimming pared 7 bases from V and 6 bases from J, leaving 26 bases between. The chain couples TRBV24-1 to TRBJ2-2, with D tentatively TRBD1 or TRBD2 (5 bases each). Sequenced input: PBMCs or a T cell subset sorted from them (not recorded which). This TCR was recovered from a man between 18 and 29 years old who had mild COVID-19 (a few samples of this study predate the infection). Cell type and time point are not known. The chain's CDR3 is CATSAAQGAEGDSGELFF. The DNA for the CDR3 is TGTGCCACCAGCGCCGCCCAGGGCGCTGAGGGCGACTCCGGGGAGCTGTTTTTT.